The rows below give T cell receptor beta chains drawn from one sample of a study of Tregs in tolerant kidney transplant recipients. The table came from immunoSEQ multiplex PCR; TCRdb's copy has only in-frame clones and leaves some out. The table records around 52,000 clones, around 83% of them present only once. The source material was CD4+ T cells from blood. The receptors were gathered from a human donor in good health. CDR3s include the opening cysteine and the closing phenylalanine or tryptophan. D genes are given only for firm matches. The size entry is marked missing in some rows and otherwise reads once, few, many or a size class.

size,V,D,J,CDR3,DNA
.,TRBV5-5,.,TRBJ2-7,CASKVEREGPQTYEQYF,TGTGCCAGCAAAGTTGAACGTGAGGGCCCACAGACCTACGAGCAGTACTTC
.,TRBV6-6,.,TRBJ2-3,CASSYGSSTDTQYF,TGTGCCAGCAGTTACGGGAGCAGCACAGATACGCAGTATTTT
.,TRBV5-1,.,TRBJ1-6,CASSLGVNSPLHF,TGCGCCAGCAGCTTGGGGGTAAATTCACCCCTCCACTTT
.,TRBV6-5,.,TRBJ2-5,CASSKNKATQYF,TGTGCCAGCAGTAAAAACAAAGCGACCCAGTACTTC
.,TRBV18,.,TRBJ2-7,CASSPSGPGYEQYF,TGTGCCAGCTCACCCTCGGGACCTGGGTACGAGCAGTACTTC
few,TRBV11-1,.,TRBJ2-7,CASSLLSGEQYF,TGTGCCAGCAGCTTGTTATCTGGGGAGCAGTACTTC
.,TRBV19,.,TRBJ1-4,CASSMGLVEKLFF,TGTGCCAGTAGTATGGGATTAGTTGAAAAACTGTTTTTT
.,TRBV6-5,TRBD1,TRBJ1-2,CASRPVGTGAYGYTF,TGTGCCAGCAGGCCGGTGGGGACAGGGGCCTATGGCTACACCTTC
.,TRBV6-6,TRBD2,TRBJ2-3,CASSGAGGEDTQYF,TGTGCCAGCAGCGGAGCGGGGGGAGAAGATACGCAGTATTTT
.,TRBV9,.,TRBJ2-6,CASSGGANVLTF,TGTGCCAGCAGCGGAGGGGCCAACGTCCTGACTTTC